Included here is one T cell receptor (beta chain) sequence, with context. This record belongs to a study of blood T cell repertoires in COVID-19. The wider study: Italy, Spain and the United States were the sources of the convalescent and acute COVID-19 samples.

Those who participated ranged in age from 18 to 89 years and resided in 20 to 25 US areas. In Cohort 3, a recovered donor had either two negative PCRs, clearance, or symptom resolution. Original methodology: Amplification of reference gene primers was used by the study to estimate nucleated cell counts. The repertoire was sequenced with immunoSEQ multiplex PCR; TCRdb's copy has only in-frame clones and lacks some. D and trimming were read from the DNA, whereas the V and J calls and clone size are those reported in that table. The sample yields about half a million clones, 70% to 90% seen once. Germline loops: CDR1 LGHDT, CDR2 YNNKEL (reference sequence). Trimming cost V 2 bases and J 5 bases, with 7 bases left between them. This CDR3 contains 14 residues.

The TCR originated in a woman aged 55-70 years who had recovered from COVID-19. Material: PBMCs or T cells enriched from blood (not recorded which). The chain couples TRBV3-1 (or the pseudogene TRBV3-2) to TRBJ1-6, with a weak D call TRBD1 (5 bases). The CDR3 region has the DNA TGTGCCAGCAGCCAAAACAGGAATAATTCACCCCTCCACTTT. This encodes CASSQNRNNSPLHF.